This TCR beta chain was documented in a study of T-cell memory formation after mild COVID-19. This CDR3 has 16 residues. Germline V gives CDR1 KGHDR, CDR2 SFDVKD. The V and J ends lost 1 base and 0 bases respectively, with 8 bases between them. 5'RACE primed from the constant segment yielded TCR alpha and TCR beta cDNA libraries bearing sample barcodes and UMIs. TCRdb re-derived calls from the 5' RACE reads in MiXCR, one entry per CDR3 protein. Counted here are almost 550,000 distinct CDR3 sequences, around 21% occurring once; the ten biggest clones make up 12%. V and J are TRBV24-1 and TRBJ2-2; D gene uncertain. Sequencing used PBMCs or a T cell subset sorted from them (not recorded which). This sequence was found in an adult woman who had mild COVID-19 (a few samples of this study predate the infection). Cell type and time point are not known. CDR3 coding DNA: TGTGCCACCAGTGATTTAGGCCAGACGAACACCGGGGAGCTGTTTTTT. Amino acid sequence: CATSDLGQTNTGELFF.